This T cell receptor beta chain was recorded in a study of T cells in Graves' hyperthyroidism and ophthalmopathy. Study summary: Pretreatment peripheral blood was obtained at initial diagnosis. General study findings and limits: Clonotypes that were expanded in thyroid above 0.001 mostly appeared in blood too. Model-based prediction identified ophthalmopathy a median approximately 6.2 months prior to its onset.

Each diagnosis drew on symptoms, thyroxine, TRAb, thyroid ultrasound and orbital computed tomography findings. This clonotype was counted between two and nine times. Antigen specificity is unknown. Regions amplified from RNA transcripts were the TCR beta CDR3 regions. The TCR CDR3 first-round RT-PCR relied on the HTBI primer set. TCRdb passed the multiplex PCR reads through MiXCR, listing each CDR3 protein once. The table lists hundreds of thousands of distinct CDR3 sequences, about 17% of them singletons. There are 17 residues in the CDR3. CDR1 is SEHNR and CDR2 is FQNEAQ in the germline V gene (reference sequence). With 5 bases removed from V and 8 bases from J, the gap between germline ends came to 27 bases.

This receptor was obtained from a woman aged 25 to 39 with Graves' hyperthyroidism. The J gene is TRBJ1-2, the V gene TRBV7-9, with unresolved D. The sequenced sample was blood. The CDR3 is CASSLPRREGFGQGYTF. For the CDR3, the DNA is TGTGCCAGCAGCCTCCCGCGGAGGGAAGGTTTCGGGCAAGGCTACACCTTC. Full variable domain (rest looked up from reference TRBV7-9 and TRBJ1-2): DTGVSQNPRHKITKRGQNVTFRCDPISEHNRLYWYRQTLGQGPEFLTYFQNEAQLEKSRLLSDRFSAERPKGSFSTLEIQRTEQGDSAMYLCASSLPRREGFGQGYTFGSGTRLTVV.